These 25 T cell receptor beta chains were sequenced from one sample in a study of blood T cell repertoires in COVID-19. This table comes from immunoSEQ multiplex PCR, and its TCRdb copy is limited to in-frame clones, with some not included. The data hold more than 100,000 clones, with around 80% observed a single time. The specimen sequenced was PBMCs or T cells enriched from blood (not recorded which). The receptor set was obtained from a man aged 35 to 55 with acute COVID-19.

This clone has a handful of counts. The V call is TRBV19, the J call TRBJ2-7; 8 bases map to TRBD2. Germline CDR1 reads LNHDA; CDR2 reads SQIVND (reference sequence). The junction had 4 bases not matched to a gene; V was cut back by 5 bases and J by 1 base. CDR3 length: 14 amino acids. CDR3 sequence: CASSPGTSSYEQYF. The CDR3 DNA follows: TGTGCCAGTAGTCCAGGGACTAGTTCCTACGAGCAGTACTTC.

This CDR3 reads CASSLMSQPQHF. The CDR3, as DNA: TGTGCCAGCAGCTTAATGAGTCAGCCCCAGCATTTT. The chain joins TRBV7-2 to TRBJ1-5, with D unclear. The CDR3 is made up of 12 amino acids. V was cut by 2 bases and J by 6 bases, with 5 bases left in between. Germline-derived CDR1 and CDR2 are SGHTA and FQGNSA. The complete variable domain, with remaining parts taken from reference TRBV7-2 and TRBJ1-5, reads GAGVSQSPSNKVTEKGKDVELRCDPISGHTALYWYRQSLGQGLEFLIYFQGNSAPDKSGLPSDRFSAERTGGSVSTLTIQRTQQEDSAVYLCASSLMSQPQHFGDGTRLSIL.

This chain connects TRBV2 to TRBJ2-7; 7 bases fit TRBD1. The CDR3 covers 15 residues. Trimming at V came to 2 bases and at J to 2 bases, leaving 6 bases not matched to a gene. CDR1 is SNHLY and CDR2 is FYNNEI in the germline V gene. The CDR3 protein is CASSEMGQLAYEQYF. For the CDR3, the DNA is TGTGCCAGCAGTGAAATGGGACAGCTCGCCTACGAGCAGTACTTC.

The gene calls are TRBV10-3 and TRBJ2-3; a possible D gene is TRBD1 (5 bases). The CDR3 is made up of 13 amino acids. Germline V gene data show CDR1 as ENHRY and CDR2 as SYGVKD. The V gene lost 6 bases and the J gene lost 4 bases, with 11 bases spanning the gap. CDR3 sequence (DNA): TGTGCCATCAGCTTGACAGTTTCAGATACGCAGTATTTT. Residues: CAISLTVSDTQYF.

The CDR3 DNA reads as TGTGCCAGCAGTGATAGTCCGGGCACAGATACGCAGTATTTT. Its translation: CASSDSPGTDTQYF. The rearrangement joins TRBV2 to TRBJ2-3; no firm D call. This CDR3 is 14 amino acids long. Trimming left V 3 bases short and J 1 base short, with 8 bases between. In germline, CDR1 is SNHLY, CDR2 FYNNEI. The full variable domain, rest sourced from reference TRBV2 and TRBJ2-3, is EPEVTQTPSHQVTQMGQEVILRCVPISNHLYFYWYRQILGQKVEFLVSFYNNEISEKSEIFDDQFSVERPDGSNFTLKIRSTKLEDSAMYFCASSDSPGTDTQYFGPGTRLTVL.

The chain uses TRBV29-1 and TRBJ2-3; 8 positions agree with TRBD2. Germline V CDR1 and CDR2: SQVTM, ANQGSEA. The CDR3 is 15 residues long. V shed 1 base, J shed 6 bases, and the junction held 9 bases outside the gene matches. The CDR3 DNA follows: TGCAGCGTTGAAGGGGCGGGGGGAAACTCCGATACGCAGTATTTT. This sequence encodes CSVEGAGGNSDTQYF.

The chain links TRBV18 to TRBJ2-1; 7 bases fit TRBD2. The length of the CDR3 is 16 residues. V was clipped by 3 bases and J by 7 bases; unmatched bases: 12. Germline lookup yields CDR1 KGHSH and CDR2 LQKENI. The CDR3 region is CASSPQAQGGGNEQFF. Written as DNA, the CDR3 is TGTGCCAGCTCACCGCAGGCCCAGGGCGGGGGTAATGAGCAGTTCTTC.

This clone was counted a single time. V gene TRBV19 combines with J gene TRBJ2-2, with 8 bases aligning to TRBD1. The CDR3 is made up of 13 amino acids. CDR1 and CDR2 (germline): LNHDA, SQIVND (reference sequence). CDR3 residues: CAVWTGSTGELFF. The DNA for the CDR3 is TGTGCTGTTTGGACAGGGAGCACCGGGGAGCTGTTTTTT.

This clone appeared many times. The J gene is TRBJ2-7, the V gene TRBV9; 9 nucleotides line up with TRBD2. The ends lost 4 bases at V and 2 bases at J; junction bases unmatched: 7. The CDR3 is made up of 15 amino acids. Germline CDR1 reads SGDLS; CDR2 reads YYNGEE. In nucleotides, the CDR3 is TGTGCCAGCAGCCCTCTAGCGGGGCCAACCTACGAGCAGTACTTC. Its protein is CASSPLAGPTYEQYF.

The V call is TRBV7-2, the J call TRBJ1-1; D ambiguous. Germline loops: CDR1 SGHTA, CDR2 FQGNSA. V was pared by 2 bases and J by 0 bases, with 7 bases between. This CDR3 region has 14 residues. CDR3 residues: CASSLKLLNTEAFF. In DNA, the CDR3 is TGTGCCAGCAGCTTAAAGCTTTTGAACACTGAAGCTTTCTTT.

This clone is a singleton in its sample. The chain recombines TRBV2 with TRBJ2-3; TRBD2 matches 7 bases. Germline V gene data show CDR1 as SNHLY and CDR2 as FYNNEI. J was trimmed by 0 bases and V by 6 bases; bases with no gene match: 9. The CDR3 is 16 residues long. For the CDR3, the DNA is TGTGCCAGCAGGCCGCCGGGACTAACTAGCACAGATACGCAGTATTTT. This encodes CASRPPGLTSTDTQYF.

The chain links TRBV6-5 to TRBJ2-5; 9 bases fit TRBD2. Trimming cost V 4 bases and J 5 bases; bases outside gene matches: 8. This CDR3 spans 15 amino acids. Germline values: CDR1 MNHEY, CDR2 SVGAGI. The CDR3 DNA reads TGTGCCAGCAGTTCCTGGACTAGCGACGGGGAGACCCAGTACTTC. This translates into CASSSWTSDGETQYF.

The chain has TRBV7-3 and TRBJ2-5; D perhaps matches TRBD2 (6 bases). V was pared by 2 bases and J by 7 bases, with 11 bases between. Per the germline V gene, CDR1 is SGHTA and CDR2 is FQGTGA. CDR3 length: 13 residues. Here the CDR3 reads CASSLREGGTQYF. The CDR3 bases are TGTGCCAGCAGCTTACGAGAGGGAGGGACCCAGTACTTC.

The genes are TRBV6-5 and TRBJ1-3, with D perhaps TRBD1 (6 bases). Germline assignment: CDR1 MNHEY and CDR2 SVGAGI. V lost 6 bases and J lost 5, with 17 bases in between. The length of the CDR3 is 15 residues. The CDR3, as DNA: TGTGCCAGCAGAGCTACAGGGTATAGTCGAAACACCATATATTTT. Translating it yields CASRATGYSRNTIYF.

CDR3 region: CASSLDGGSGYTF. CDR3 nucleotides: TGTGCCAGCAGCTTGGACGGGGGGTCTGGCTACACCTTC. The rearrangement uses TRBV7-9 and TRBJ1-2; D possibly corresponds to TRBD1 (5 bases). CDR3 length equals 13 residues. Trimming left V 3 bases short and J 7 bases short, with 12 bases between. From germline, CDR1 is SEHNR and CDR2 FQNEAQ (reference sequence). The full variable domain, completed using reference TRBV7-9 and TRBJ1-2, is DTGVSQNPRHKITKRGQNVTFRCDPISEHNRLYWYRQTLGQGPEFLTYFQNEAQLEKSRLLSDRFSAERPKGSFSTLEIQRTEQGDSAMYLCASSLDGGSGYTFGSGTRLTVV.

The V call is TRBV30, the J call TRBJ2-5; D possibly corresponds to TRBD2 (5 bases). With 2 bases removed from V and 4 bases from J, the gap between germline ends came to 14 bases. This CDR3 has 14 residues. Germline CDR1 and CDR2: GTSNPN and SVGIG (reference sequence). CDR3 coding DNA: TGTGCCTGGAGTTTTACTAGTGGACGAGAGACCCAGTACTTC. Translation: CAWSFTSGRETQYF.

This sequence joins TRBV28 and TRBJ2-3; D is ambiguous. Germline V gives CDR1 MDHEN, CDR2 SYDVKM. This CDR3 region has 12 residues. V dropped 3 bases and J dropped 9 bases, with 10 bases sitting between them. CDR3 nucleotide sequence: TGTGCCAGCAGTTTGGAGATAGAGACGCAGTATTTT. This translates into CASSLEIETQYF.

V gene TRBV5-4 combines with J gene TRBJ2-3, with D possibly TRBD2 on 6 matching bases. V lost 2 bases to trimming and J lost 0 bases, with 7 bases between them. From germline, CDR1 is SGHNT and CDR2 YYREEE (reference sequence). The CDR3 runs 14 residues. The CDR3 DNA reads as TGTGCCAGCAGCTTCGGGACTAGCACAGATACGCAGTATTTT. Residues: CASSFGTSTDTQYF.

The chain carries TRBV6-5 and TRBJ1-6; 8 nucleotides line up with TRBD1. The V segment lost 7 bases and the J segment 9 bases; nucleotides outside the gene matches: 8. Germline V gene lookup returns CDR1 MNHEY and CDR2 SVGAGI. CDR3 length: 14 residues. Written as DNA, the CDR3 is TGTGCCAGCAACGCACAGGGGGTTGGTTCACCCCTCCACTTT. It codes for CASNAQGVGSPLHF.

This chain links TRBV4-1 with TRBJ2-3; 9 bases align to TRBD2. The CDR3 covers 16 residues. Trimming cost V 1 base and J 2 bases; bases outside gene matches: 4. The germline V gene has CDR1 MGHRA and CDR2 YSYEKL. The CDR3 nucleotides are TGCGCCAGCAGCCAAGCTAGCGGGATAAACACAGATACGCAGTATTTT. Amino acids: CASSQASGINTDTQYF.

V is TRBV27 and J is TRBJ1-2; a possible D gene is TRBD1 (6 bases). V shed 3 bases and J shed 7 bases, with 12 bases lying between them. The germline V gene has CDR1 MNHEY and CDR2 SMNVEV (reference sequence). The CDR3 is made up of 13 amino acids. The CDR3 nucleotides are TGTGCCAGCAGTTTCCCAGGGGCTGGTGGCTACACCTTC. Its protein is CASSFPGAGGYTF.

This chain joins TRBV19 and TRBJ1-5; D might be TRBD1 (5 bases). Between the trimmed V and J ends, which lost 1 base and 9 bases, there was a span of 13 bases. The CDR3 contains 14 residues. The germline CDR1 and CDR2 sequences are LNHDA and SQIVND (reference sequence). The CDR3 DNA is TGTGCCAGTAGTATAGCACAGGCGGGGATGCCCCAGCATTTT. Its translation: CASSIAQAGMPQHF.

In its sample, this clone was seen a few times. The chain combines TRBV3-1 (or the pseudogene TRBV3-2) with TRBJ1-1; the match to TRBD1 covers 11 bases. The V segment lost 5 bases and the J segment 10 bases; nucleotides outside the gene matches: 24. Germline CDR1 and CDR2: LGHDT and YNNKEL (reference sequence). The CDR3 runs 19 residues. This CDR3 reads CASSSRGQGEYGPGLAAFF. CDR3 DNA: TGTGCCAGCAGCTCCAGGGGACAGGGGGAGTACGGCCCGGGCCTGGCAGCTTTCTTT.

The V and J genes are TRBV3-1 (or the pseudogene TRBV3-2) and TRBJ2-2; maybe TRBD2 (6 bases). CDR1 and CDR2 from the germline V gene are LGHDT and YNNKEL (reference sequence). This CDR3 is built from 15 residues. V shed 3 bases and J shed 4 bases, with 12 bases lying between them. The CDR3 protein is CASSHRDFRTGELFF. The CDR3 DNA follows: TGTGCCAGCAGCCACCGGGACTTCCGCACCGGGGAGCTGTTTTTT.

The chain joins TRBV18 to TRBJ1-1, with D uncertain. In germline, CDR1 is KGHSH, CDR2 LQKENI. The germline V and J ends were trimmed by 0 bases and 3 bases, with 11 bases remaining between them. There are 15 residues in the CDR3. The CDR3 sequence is CASSPPVGSHTEAFF. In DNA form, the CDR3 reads TGTGCCAGCTCACCACCCGTGGGCTCGCACACTGAAGCTTTCTTT.